Each of the 11 T cell receptor beta chains below was sequenced from the same sample in a study of cytomegalovirus exposure and HLA in healthy donors. Primers included in the PCR were 60 Vbeta and 13 Jbeta primers. Method: immunoSEQ multiplex PCR; TCRdb's copy keeps in-frame clones and lacks some. In the table there are 65,000 or so clones, approximately 80% of which are singletons. Sequences were obtained from PBMCs. The receptors derive from a woman aged 40 to 50 in good health and CMV-seropositive.

This clone appeared a single time. V gene TRBV4-1 combines with J gene TRBJ2-2; 10 bases align to TRBD2. This CDR3 is built from 19 residues. Germline V gene lookup returns CDR1 MGHRA and CDR2 YSYEKL. With V trimmed by 6 bases and J by 0 bases, 13 bases remained unmatched. The CDR3 sequence: CASRGRQRGGKTNTGELFF. CDR3 DNA sequence: TGCGCCAGCAGGGGGAGGCAGCGGGGGGGGAAAACGAACACCGGGGAGCTGTTTTTT.

The chain joins TRBV9 to TRBJ1-6; D unresolved. The germline V and J ends were trimmed by 0 bases and 7 bases, with 8 bases remaining between them. CDR3 length: 14 amino acids. Looked up from germline, CDR1 is SGDLS and CDR2 is YYNGEE. The CDR3 nucleotides are TGTGCCAGCAGCGTAGATGGAGGAAATTCACCCCTCCACTTT. Residues: CASSVDGGNSPLHF.

Only a few counts were recorded for this clone. V is TRBV7-9 and J is TRBJ2-3; TRBD1 matches at 8 bases. The CDR3 has 16 amino acids. Germline lookup yields CDR1 SEHNR and CDR2 FQNEAQ (reference sequence). The ends lost 1 base at V and 3 bases at J; junction bases unmatched: 6. CDR3 nucleotide sequence: TGTGCCAGCAGCTTAGGTTGGGACAGGTTTACAGATACGCAGTATTTT. Translating it yields CASSLGWDRFTDTQYF.

The chain couples TRBV6-1 to TRBJ1-1; unclear D gene. The CDR3 covers 12 residues. The germline CDR1 and CDR2 sequences are MNHNS and SASEGT. V was cut by 6 bases and J by 0 bases, with 5 bases left in between. CDR3 in DNA: TGTGCCAGCAGGCGGATGAACACTGAAGCTTTCTTT. This translates into CASRRMNTEAFF.

The V and J genes are TRBV10-2 and TRBJ1-1; weak D call: TRBD1 (6 bases). This CDR3 comprises 14 residues. The germline V and J ends were trimmed by 7 bases and 4 bases, with 16 bases remaining between them. Germline CDR1 WSHSY, CDR2 SAAADI. The CDR3 region is CASTVQGLSTEAFF. DNA of the CDR3: TGCGCCAGCACCGTACAGGGTTTGAGCACTGAAGCTTTCTTT.

In its sample, this clone was seen a few times. The chain combines TRBV2 with TRBJ1-1, with a weak D call TRBD1 (6 bases). Germline loops: CDR1 SNHLY, CDR2 FYNNEI. CDR3 length equals 14 residues. V shed 6 bases and J shed 0 bases, with 11 bases lying between them. CDR3 in DNA: TGTGCCAGCAGAACGGACAGACTGAACACTGAAGCTTTCTTT. This codes for CASRTDRLNTEAFF.

This chain links TRBV11-2 with TRBJ1-5, with D maybe TRBD1 (5 bases). The CDR3 loop spans 13 amino acids. Looked up from germline, CDR1 is SGHAT and CDR2 is FQNNGV. V shed 4 bases and J shed 2 bases, with 6 bases lying between them. The CDR3: CASSWGGNQPQHF. In DNA, the CDR3 is TGTGCCAGCAGCTGGGGGGGCAATCAGCCCCAGCATTTT.

The genes are TRBV18 and TRBJ1-2; 11 bases agree with TRBD1. Germline assignment: CDR1 KGHSH and CDR2 LQKENI. The CDR3 extends over 15 amino acids. V shed 4 bases and J 3 bases; nucleotides not matched to a gene: 4. CDR3 residues: CASSQPGQGDYGYTF. CDR3 in DNA: TGTGCCAGCTCACAACCGGGACAGGGGGACTATGGCTACACCTTC.

This sequence joins TRBV6-1 and TRBJ1-5; no firm D call. The CDR3 loop spans 13 amino acids. CDR1 is MNHNS and CDR2 is SASEGT in the germline V gene. With 6 bases removed from V and 5 bases from J, the gap between germline ends came to 11 bases. The CDR3 DNA follows: TGTGCCAGCAGAGGAGAGGCGTATCAGCCCCAGCATTTT. This encodes CASRGEAYQPQHF.

This clone was picked up one time. The chain is built from TRBV9 and TRBJ2-3, with 9 bases fitting TRBD2. V shed 4 bases, J shed 5 bases, and the junction held 11 bases outside the gene matches. This CDR3 is built from 16 residues. Germline V gives CDR1 SGDLS, CDR2 YYNGEE. The CDR3 DNA follows: TGTGCCAGCAGCCCCGAAGGGCGGGGGGGCCAAGATACGCAGTATTTT. Protein sequence: CASSPEGRGGQDTQYF.

Points on this clone: One end of the junction varies from germline; a read error may be responsible. The chain combines TRBV7-7 with TRBJ2-5, with D possibly TRBD2 on 5 matching bases. CDR1 is SSHAT and CDR2 is FNYEAQ in the germline V gene (reference sequence). The CDR3 runs 14 residues. The CDR3 reads CASSLATGGETQYF. The CDR3 DNA sequence: TGTGCTAGCAGCTTAGCAACCGGCGGGGAGACCCAGTACTTC.